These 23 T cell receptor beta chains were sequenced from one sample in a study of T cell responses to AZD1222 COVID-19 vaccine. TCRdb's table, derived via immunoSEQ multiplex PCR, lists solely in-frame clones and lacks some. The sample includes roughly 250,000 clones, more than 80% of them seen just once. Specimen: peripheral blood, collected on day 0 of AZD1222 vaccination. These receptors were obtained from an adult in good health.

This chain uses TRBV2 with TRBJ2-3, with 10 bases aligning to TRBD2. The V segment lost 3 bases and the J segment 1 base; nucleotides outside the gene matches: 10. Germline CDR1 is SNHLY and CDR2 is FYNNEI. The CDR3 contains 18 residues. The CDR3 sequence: CASSDRTSGVSRTDTQYF. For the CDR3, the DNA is TGTGCCAGCAGTGATCGGACTAGCGGTGTTTCTCGCACAGATACGCAGTATTTT. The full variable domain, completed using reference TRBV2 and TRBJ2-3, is EPEVTQTPSHQVTQMGQEVILRCVPISNHLYFYWYRQILGQKVEFLVSFYNNEISEKSEIFDDQFSVERPDGSNFTLKIRSTKLEDSAMYFCASSDRTSGVSRTDTQYFGPGTRLTVL.

The CDR3 protein is CASSRAGVSYEQYF. The DNA of the CDR3 is TGTGCCAGCAGCCGAGCGGGGGTCTCCTACGAGCAGTACTTC. The chain joins TRBV14 to TRBJ2-7; the match to TRBD2 covers 8 bases. CDR1 SGHDN and CDR2 FVKESK come from the germline V gene. The CDR3 spans 14 residues. Losses at the gene ends were 4 bases for V and 0 bases for J; bases not matched to a gene: 2.

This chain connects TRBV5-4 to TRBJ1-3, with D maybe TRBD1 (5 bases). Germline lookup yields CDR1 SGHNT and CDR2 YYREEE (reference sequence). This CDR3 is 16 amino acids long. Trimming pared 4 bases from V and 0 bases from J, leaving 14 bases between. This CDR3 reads CASSAGTFSSGNTIYF. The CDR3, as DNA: TGTGCCAGCAGCGCCGGGACTTTCAGCTCTGGAAACACCATATATTTT. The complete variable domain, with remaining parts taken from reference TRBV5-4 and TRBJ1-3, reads ETGVTQSPTHLIKTRGQQVTLRCSSQSGHNTVSWYQQALGQGPQFIFQYYREEENGRGNFPPRFSGLQFPNYSSELNVNALELDDSALYLCASSAGTFSSGNTIYFGEGSWLTVV.

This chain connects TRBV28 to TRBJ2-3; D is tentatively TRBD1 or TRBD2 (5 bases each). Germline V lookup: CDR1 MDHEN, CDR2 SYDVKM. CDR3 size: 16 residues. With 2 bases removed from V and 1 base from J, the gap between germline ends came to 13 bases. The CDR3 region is CASSLRDRYRTDTQYF. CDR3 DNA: TGTGCCAGCAGTTTAAGGGACCGCTATCGCACAGATACGCAGTATTTT. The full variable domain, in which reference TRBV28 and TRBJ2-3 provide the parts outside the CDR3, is DVKVTQSSRYLVKRTGEKVFLECVQDMDHENMFWYRQDPGLGLRLIYFSYDVKMKEKGDIPEGYSVSREKKERFSLILESASTNQTSMYLCASSLRDRYRTDTQYFGPGTRLTVL.

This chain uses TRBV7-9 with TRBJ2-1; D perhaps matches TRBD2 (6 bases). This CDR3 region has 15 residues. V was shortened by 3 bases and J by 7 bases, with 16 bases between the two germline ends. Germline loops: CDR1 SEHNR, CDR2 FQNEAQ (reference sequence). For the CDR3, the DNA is TGTGCCAGCAGCTTTTCCGCGGCTGGGGGGAATGAGCAGTTCTTC. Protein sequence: CASSFSAAGGNEQFF. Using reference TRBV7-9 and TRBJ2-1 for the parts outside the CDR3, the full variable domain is DTGVSQNPRHKITKRGQNVTFRCDPISEHNRLYWYRQTLGQGPEFLTYFQNEAQLEKSRLLSDRFSAERPKGSFSTLEIQRTEQGDSAMYLCASSFSAAGGNEQFFGPGTRLTVL.

CDR3 in amino acids: CASSSRTGGGYTF. In DNA form, the CDR3 reads TGTGCCAGCAGCTCGAGGACAGGGGGAGGCTACACCTTC. The rearrangement uses TRBV7-8 and TRBJ1-2, with 10 bases that match TRBD1. Germline lookup yields CDR1 SGHVS and CDR2 FQNEAQ. There are 13 residues in the CDR3. Trimming cost V 4 bases and J 8 bases; bases outside gene matches: 4.

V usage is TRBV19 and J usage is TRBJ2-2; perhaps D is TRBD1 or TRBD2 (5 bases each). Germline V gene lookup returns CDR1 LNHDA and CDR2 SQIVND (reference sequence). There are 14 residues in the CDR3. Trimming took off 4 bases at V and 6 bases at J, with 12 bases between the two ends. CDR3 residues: CASSRDAKPGELFF. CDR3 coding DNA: TGTGCCAGTAGTAGGGACGCCAAGCCCGGGGAGCTGTTTTTT.

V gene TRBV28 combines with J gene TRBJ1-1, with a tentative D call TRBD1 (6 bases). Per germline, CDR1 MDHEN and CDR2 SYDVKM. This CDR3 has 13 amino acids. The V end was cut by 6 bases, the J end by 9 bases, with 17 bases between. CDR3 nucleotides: TGTGCCAGCAGCTACTCCGACCGGGACAAAGCTTTCTTT. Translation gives CASSYSDRDKAFF.

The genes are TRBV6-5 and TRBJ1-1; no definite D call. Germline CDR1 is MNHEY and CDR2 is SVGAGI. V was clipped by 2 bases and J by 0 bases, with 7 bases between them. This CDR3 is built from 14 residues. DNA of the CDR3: TGTGCCAGCAGTTACGTTGGAGTGAACACTGAAGCTTTCTTT. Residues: CASSYVGVNTEAFF.

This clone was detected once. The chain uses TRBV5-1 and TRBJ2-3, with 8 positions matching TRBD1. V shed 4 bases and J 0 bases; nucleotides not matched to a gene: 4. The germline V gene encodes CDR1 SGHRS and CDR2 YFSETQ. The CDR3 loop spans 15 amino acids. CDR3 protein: CASSVGQGSTDTQYF. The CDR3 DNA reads TGCGCCAGCAGCGTAGGACAGGGTAGCACAGATACGCAGTATTTT.

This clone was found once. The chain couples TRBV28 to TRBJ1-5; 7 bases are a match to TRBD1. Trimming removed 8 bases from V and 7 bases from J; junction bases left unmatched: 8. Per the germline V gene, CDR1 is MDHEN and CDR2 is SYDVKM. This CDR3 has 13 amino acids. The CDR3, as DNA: TGTGCCAGCGGCCGACAGGGCGGCCAGCCCCAGCATTTT. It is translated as CASGRQGGQPQHF.

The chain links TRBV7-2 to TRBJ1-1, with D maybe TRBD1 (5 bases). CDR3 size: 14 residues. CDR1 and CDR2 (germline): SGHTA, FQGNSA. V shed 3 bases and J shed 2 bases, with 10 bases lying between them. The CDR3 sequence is CASSFRGGNTEAFF. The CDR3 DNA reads TGTGCCAGCAGCTTTCGGGGGGGAAACACTGAAGCTTTCTTT.

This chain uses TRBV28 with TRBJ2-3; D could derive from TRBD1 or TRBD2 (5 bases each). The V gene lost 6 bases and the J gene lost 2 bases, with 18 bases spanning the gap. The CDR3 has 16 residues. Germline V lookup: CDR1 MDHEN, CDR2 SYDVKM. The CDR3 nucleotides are TGTGCCAGCAGGGGCAGGGCGGGCCGGCCCACAGATACGCAGTATTTT. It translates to CASRGRAGRPTDTQYF.

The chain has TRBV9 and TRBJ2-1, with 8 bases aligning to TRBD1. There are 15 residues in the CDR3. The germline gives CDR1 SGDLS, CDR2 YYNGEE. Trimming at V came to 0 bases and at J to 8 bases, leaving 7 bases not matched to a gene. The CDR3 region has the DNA TGTGCCAGCAGCGTAGATGGACAGGGAGGTGATGAGCAGTTCTTC. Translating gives CASSVDGQGGDEQFF.

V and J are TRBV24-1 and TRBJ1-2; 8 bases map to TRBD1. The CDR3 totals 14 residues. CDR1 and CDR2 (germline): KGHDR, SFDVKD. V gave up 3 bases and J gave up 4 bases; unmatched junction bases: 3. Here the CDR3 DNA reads TGTGCCACCAGTGATCAAGGACAGGGCTATGGCTACACCTTC. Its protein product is CATSDQGQGYGYTF.

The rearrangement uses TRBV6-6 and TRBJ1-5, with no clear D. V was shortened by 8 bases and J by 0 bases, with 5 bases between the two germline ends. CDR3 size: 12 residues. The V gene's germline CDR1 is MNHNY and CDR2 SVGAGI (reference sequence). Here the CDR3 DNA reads TGTGCCAGCCATAATAGCAATCAGCCCCAGCATTTT. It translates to CASHNSNQPQHF.

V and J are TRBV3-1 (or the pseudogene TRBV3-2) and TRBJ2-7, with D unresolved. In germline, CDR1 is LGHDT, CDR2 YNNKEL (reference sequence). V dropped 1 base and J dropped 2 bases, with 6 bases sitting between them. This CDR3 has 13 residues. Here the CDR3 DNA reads TGTGCCAGCAGCCAAGCTAGAGCCTACGAGCAGTACTTC. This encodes CASSQARAYEQYF.

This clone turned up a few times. The CDR3 here is CASSVGWTQGLNEQFF. The CDR3 DNA is TGTGCCAGCAGCGTGGGATGGACCCAGGGCCTAAATGAGCAGTTCTTC. V is TRBV9 and J is TRBJ2-1; a possible D gene is TRBD1 (5 bases). Trimming took off 2 bases at V and 7 bases at J, with 19 bases between the two ends. The length of the CDR3 is 16 residues. CDR1 and CDR2 (germline): SGDLS, YYNGEE. Together with reference TRBV9 and TRBJ2-1, the CDR3 gives the full variable domain: DSGVTQTPKHLITATGQRVTLRCSPRSGDLSVYWYQQSLDQGLQFLIQYYNGEERAKGNILERFSAQQFPDLHSELNLSSLELGDSALYFCASSVGWTQGLNEQFFGPGTRLTVL.

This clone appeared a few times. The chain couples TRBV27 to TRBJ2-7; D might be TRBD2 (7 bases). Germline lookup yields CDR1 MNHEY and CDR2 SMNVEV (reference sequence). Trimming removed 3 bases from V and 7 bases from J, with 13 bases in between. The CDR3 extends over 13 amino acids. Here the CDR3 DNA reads TGTGCCAGCAGTTTCCGGGGGGCCGGGGAGCAGTACTTC. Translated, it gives CASSFRGAGEQYF.

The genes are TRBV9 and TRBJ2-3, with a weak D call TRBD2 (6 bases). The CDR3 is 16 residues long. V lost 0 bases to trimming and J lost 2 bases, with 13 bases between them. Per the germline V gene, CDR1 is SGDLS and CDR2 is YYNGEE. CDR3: CASSVAPSVITDTQYF. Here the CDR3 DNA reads TGTGCCAGCAGCGTAGCTCCTAGCGTAATCACAGATACGCAGTATTTT. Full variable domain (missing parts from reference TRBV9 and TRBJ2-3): DSGVTQTPKHLITATGQRVTLRCSPRSGDLSVYWYQQSLDQGLQFLIQYYNGEERAKGNILERFSAQQFPDLHSELNLSSLELGDSALYFCASSVAPSVITDTQYFGPGTRLTVL.

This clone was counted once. The CDR3 protein is CASSPRTGRGYGYTF. The CDR3 region has the DNA TGTGCCAGCAGTCCAAGGACAGGGAGGGGGTATGGCTACACCTTC. This chain joins TRBV27 and TRBJ1-2, with 8 bases lining up with TRBD1. V trimming: 5 bases; J trimming: 5 bases; junction bases outside the gene matches: 10. The CDR3 has 15 residues. Germline CDR1 MNHEY, CDR2 SMNVEV (reference sequence).

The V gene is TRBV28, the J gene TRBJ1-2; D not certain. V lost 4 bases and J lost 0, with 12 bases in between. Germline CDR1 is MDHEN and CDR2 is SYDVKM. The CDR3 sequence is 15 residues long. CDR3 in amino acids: CASSSSENPNYGYTF. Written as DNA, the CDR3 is TGTGCCAGCAGTTCCTCAGAAAATCCTAACTATGGCTACACCTTC.

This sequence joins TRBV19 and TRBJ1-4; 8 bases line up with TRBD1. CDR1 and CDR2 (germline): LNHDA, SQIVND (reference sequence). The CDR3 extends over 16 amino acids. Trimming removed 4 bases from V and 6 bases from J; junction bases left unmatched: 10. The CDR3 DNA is TGTGCCAGTAGTACCACCCGACAGGGGAGTGATGAAAAACTGTTTTTT. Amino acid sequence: CASSTTRQGSDEKLFF. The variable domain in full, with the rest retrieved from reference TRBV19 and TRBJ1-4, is DGGITQSPKYLFRKEGQNVTLSCEQNLNHDAMYWYRQDPGQGLRLIYYSQIVNDFQKGDIAEGYSVSREKKESFPLTVTSAQKNPTAFYLCASSTTRQGSDEKLFFGSGTQLSVL.